This TCR beta chain was obtained from a study of control samples from healthy donors and cancer patients. V shed 3 bases and J shed 3 bases, with 14 bases lying between them. Looked up from germline, CDR1 is KGHSH and CDR2 is LQKENI. This CDR3 spans 16 amino acids. Clones were read by immunoSEQ multiplex PCR, and TCRdb kept only the in-frame ones, dropping some. The data hold 64,000 or so clones, with roughly 90% observed a single time. This clone has only one observation. The chain joins TRBV18 to TRBJ2-2; tentatively, D is TRBD1 or TRBD2 (5 bases each). This TCR was recovered from a man aged 40-49 years with colorectal cancer. The sample comprised PBMCs. CDR3 loop: CASSPPGQLDTGELFF. CDR3 bases: TGTGCCAGCTCACCTCCGGGGCAGTTGGACACCGGGGAGCTGTTTTTT.